The rows below give T cell receptor beta chains drawn from one sample of a study of T-cell reconstitution after alpha-beta-depleted transplantation in children. TCRdb passed the PCR reads through MiXCR, listing each CDR3 protein once. The sample has around 250,000 distinct CDR3 sequences, less than 9% seen once. The sequenced sample was PBMCs, mostly from graft donor cells, obtained 180 days after TCRalphabeta/CD19-depleted stem cell transplant. These receptors all stem from a male patient aged 10 to 17 who had a stem cell transplant for acute lymphoblastic leukemia, so the T cells may come from the graft donor. The CDR3 runs from the conserved cysteine through the conserved F or W. The order of the fields is CDR3 protein, CDR3 DNA, D gene, clone size, V gene, J gene. The D gene is left open where the match is weak. The listing skips clone size in some rows; elsewhere it reads once, few, many or a size class.

CASSYSIGGQGIYTQYF	TGTGCCAGCAGTTACTCGATCGGGGGACAGGGAATCTATACGCAGTATTTT	TRBD1	many	TRBV6-5	TRBJ2-3
CASRAGGGGLDEQYF	TGTGCCAGCAGAGCCGGGGGCGGGGGTTTGGACGAGCAGTACTTC	NA	many	TRBV6-1	TRBJ2-7
CASSPTGGRATNEKLFF	TGTGCCAGCTCACCAACAGGTGGGAGGGCAACTAATGAAAAACTGTTTTTT	NA	many	TRBV18	TRBJ1-4
CASSYGTSTGELFF	TGTGCCAGCAGTTACGGGACGTCGACCGGGGAGCTGTTTTTT	NA	many	TRBV6-5	TRBJ2-2
CASTQGMGANVLTF	TGTGCCAGCACCCAGGGGATGGGGGCCAACGTCCTGACTTTC	NA	few	TRBV7-6	TRBJ2-6
CASSLLASGGYEQFF	TGTGCCAGCAGCTTACTGGCTAGCGGGGGATATGAGCAGTTCTTC	TRBD2	NA	TRBV7-3	TRBJ2-1
CASSFRGQGTGELFF	TGTGCCAGCAGTTTCCGCGGACAGGGGACCGGGGAGCTGTTTTTT	TRBD1	many	TRBV12-3/TRBV12-4	TRBJ2-2
CSARLQGRPNSPLHF	TGCAGTGCTAGACTACAGGGGAGACCGAATTCACCCCTCCACTTT	TRBD1	many	TRBV20-1	TRBJ1-6
CASSLGTGYGQYF	TGTGCCAGCAGTTTAGGGACAGGATACGGGCAGTACTTC	TRBD1	many	TRBV12-3/TRBV12-4	TRBJ2-7
CASSYTVLNEQFF	TGTGCCAGCAGTTACACGGTCCTCAATGAGCAGTTCTTC	NA	few	TRBV6-2/TRBV6-3	TRBJ2-1
CASRVDRVVRGYTF	TGTGCCAGCAGGGTCGACAGGGTAGTACGAGGCTACACCTTC	TRBD1	many	TRBV6-1	TRBJ1-2
CASSKGLPGRSYEQYF	TGTGCCAGCAGCAAGGGACTCCCGGGGAGGTCCTACGAGCAGTACTTC	NA	many	TRBV6-2/TRBV6-3	TRBJ2-7
CSAVDSSGSYEQYF	TGCAGTGCTGTCGACAGCAGTGGTTCCTACGAGCAGTACTTC	NA	many	TRBV20-1	TRBJ2-7
CASSVDVRNTGELFF	TGTGCCAGCAGCGTAGACGTGCGTAACACCGGGGAGCTGTTTTTT	NA	many	TRBV9	TRBJ2-2
CASPSGLTDSYEQYF	TGTGCCAGTCCCTCAGGGCTAACGGACTCCTACGAGCAGTACTTC	NA	many	TRBV2	TRBJ2-7
CASSFLGTGKGYTF	TGTGCCAGCAGCTTTCTAGGGACAGGGAAGGGCTACACCTTC	TRBD1	many	TRBV7-9	TRBJ1-2
CASSLSSGRPGELFF	TGTGCCAGCAGTTTGTCTAGCGGGAGGCCCGGGGAGCTGTTTTTT	TRBD2	few	TRBV28	TRBJ2-2
CATSREPGTGGNTIYF	TGTGCCACCAGCAGAGAACCCGGGACAGGGGGAAACACCATATATTTT	TRBD1	few	TRBV15	TRBJ1-3
CASSFAPGAEAFF	TGTGCCAGCAGCTTTGCCCCGGGCGCTGAAGCTTTCTTT	NA	many	TRBV11-2	TRBJ1-1
CASSQAGGALLNEQFF	TGTGCCAGCAGCCAAGCGGGGGGGGCCCTACTCAATGAGCAGTTCTTC	TRBD2	many	TRBV3-1	TRBJ2-1
CASSLGGVIYNEQFF	TGTGCCAGCAGCTTGGGGGGGGTCATCTACAATGAGCAGTTCTTC	NA	many	TRBV5-5	TRBJ2-1
CASSLVSGSGRETQYF	TGTGCCAGCAGCTTGGTTTCTGGTAGCGGGAGGGAGACCCAGTACTTC	TRBD2	many	TRBV5-6	TRBJ2-5
CASSSRGRHYEQFF	TGTGCCAGCAGTTCTCGCGGGAGACACTATGAGCAGTTCTTC	TRBD2	many	TRBV28	TRBJ2-1
CASSGRDTTYEQYF	TGCGCCAGCAGCGGCCGGGACACCACCTACGAGCAGTACTTC	NA	many	TRBV5-1	TRBJ2-7
CASSLASGGRIEAFF	TGTGCCAGCAGCTTGGCTTCCGGTGGCAGGATTGAAGCTTTCTTT	NA	many	TRBV5-5	TRBJ1-1
CASSFGQGIYNEQFF	TGTGCCAGCAGTTTCGGGCAGGGAATCTACAATGAGCAGTTCTTC	NA	few	TRBV12-3/TRBV12-4	TRBJ2-1
CASSSDVAYEQYF	TGTGCCAGCAGCTCGGACGTCGCCTACGAGCAGTACTTC	NA	many	TRBV5-5	TRBJ2-7
CSASRALTGEQYF	TGCAGTGCGAGCCGGGCCCTCACGGGGGAGCAGTACTTC	NA	many	TRBV20-1	TRBJ2-7
CASRGQGYTF	TGTGCCAGCAGAGGCCAGGGCTACACCTTC	NA	many	TRBV5-8	TRBJ1-2
CASSFIENYGYTF	TGTGCCAGCAGCTTCATTGAGAACTATGGCTACACCTTC	NA	few	TRBV7-9	TRBJ1-2
CASSLRSGRAYNEQFF	TGTGCCAGCAGCTTACGTAGCGGGAGAGCCTACAATGAGCAGTTCTTC	TRBD2	NA	TRBV11-1	TRBJ2-1
CASRQDPRTDTQYF	TGTGCCAGCAGACAGGACCCACGTACAGATACGCAGTATTTT	NA	many	TRBV2	TRBJ2-3
CASSFLNSYNEQFF	TGTGCCAGCAGTTTTCTGAACTCCTACAATGAGCAGTTCTTC	NA	many	TRBV27	TRBJ2-1
CASSPPPGLANIQYF	TGTGCCAGCAGCCCACCTCCGGGACTAGCGAACATTCAGTACTTC	TRBD2	many	TRBV12-3/TRBV12-4	TRBJ2-4
CASSRDNQETQYF	TGTGCCAGCAGTAGGGACAACCAAGAGACCCAGTACTTC	NA	many	TRBV12-3/TRBV12-4	TRBJ2-5
CASSSLMAGAGEQYF	TGTGCCAGCAGCAGCTTGATGGCTGGCGCGGGGGAGCAGTACTTC	NA	many	TRBV5-4	TRBJ2-7
CASSGRTSGGSSSYNEQFF	TGTGCCAGCAGCGGGCGGACTAGCGGGGGGTCTAGCTCCTACAATGAGCAGTTCTTC	TRBD2	many	TRBV4-2	TRBJ2-1
CASSQGGTGVPGAKNIQYF	TGTGCCAGCAGCCAAGGAGGGACAGGGGTTCCTGGGGCCAAAAACATTCAGTACTTC	TRBD1	few	TRBV14	TRBJ2-4
CASSAGQGDGYTF	TGTGCCAGCAGTGCGGGACAGGGGGATGGCTACACCTTC	TRBD1	NA	TRBV6-1	TRBJ1-2
CASSQRRLAGEETQYF	TGTGCCAGCAGCCAAAGACGGCTAGCGGGTGAAGAGACCCAGTACTTC	TRBD2	many	TRBV3-1	TRBJ2-5
CAISDTNRGRYEQYF	TGTGCCATCAGTGACACAAACAGGGGCCGATACGAGCAGTACTTC	TRBD1	many	TRBV10-3	TRBJ2-7
CASSRGQGDEKLFF	TGTGCCAGCAGCCGGGGACAGGGGGACGAAAAACTGTTTTTT	TRBD1	many	TRBV7-9	TRBJ1-4
CASSYSMPISLQPQHF	TGTGCCAGCAGTTACTCGATGCCAATCTCGCTTCAGCCCCAGCATTTT	NA	NA	TRBV6-2/TRBV6-3	TRBJ1-5
CASRPSSSGANVLTF	TGTGCCAGCCGACCGAGTTCTTCTGGGGCCAACGTCCTGACTTTC	NA	many	TRBV25-1	TRBJ2-6
CASSPTLGSGNTIYF	TGTGCCAGCAGCCCAACGCTTGGCTCTGGAAACACCATATATTTT	NA	many	TRBV7-6	TRBJ1-3
CASSDGGYTYNEQFF	TGTGCCAGTTCCGACGGGGGTTACACCTACAATGAGCAGTTCTTC	NA	NA	TRBV28	TRBJ2-1
CASSLKVDQPQHF	TGTGCCAGCAGCTTGAAGGTTGATCAGCCCCAGCATTTT	NA	many	TRBV7-2	TRBJ1-5
CASSYSQGISNQPQHF	TGTGCCAGCAGTTACTCGCAGGGGATTAGCAATCAGCCCCAGCATTTT	NA	NA	TRBV6-5	TRBJ1-5
CASSLVPGTEQFF	TGCGCCAGCAGCTTGGTCCCTGGGACCGAGCAGTTCTTC	NA	many	TRBV5-1	TRBJ2-1
CASSMDSGQPQHF	TGTGCCAGTAGTATGGACTCGGGGCAGCCCCAGCATTTT	NA	few	TRBV19	TRBJ1-5
CASSPRTPRTDTQYF	TGTGCCAGCAGCCCGCGGACCCCCCGCACAGATACGCAGTATTTT	NA	many	TRBV3-1	TRBJ2-3
CASSLGEGAGYTF	TGTGCCAGCAGCTTAGGAGAGGGGGCTGGCTACACCTTC	TRBD1	NA	TRBV7-6	TRBJ1-2
CASSPDGPLDRANTGELFF	TGTGCCAGCAGCCCGGATGGGCCTCTGGACAGGGCGAACACCGGGGAGCTGTTTTTT	TRBD1	many	TRBV11-1	TRBJ2-2